The 21 T cell receptor beta chains below all came from one sample that was sequenced in a study of prognosis after radiotherapy for stage I lung cancer. The study amplified the TCR beta CDR3 region from genomic DNA. This amplification was carried out by two rounds of multiplex PCR. During first-round PCR, primers specific to each TRBV and TRBJ gene were used. MiXCR was run by TCRdb on the multiplex PCR reads, yielding one entry per CDR3 protein. The data hold about 25,000 distinct CDR3 sequences, with approximately 40% observed a single time. This sample comprised PBMCs, obtained before or after stereotactic body radiation therapy (not recorded which). The receptor source for this set is a donor over 45 with non-small cell lung cancer.

This clonotype has at least ten counts. The chain employs TRBV5-6 and TRBJ2-1; D may be TRBD2 (6 bases). The germline V gene encodes CDR1 SGHDT and CDR2 YYEEEE. CDR3 length equals 16 residues. The germline V and J ends were trimmed by 4 bases and 10 bases, with 24 bases remaining between them. The CDR3: CASSLFRGLGIEEQFF. The CDR3 bases are TGTGCCAGCAGCCTTTTCCGGGGACTTGGCATCGAGGAGCAGTTCTTC.

The sample holds a few counts of this clonotype. The chain carries TRBV28 and TRBJ2-7; D perhaps matches TRBD1 (5 bases). Trimming stripped 5 bases from V and 5 bases from J, with 19 bases between. Germline V gene data show CDR1 as MDHEN and CDR2 as SYDVKM. There are 15 residues in the CDR3. The CDR3 coding sequence is TGTGCCAGCAGTCCCAGACCCAGGGTTTTTGACGAGCAGTACTTC. Residues: CASSPRPRVFDEQYF.

CDR3 coding DNA: TGTGCCAGCAGCTTAGGAAGGGCCGGCGGGGAGCTGTTTTTT. Its protein is CASSLGRAGGELFF. The gene calls are TRBV7-2 and TRBJ2-2; D is ambiguous. This CDR3 region has 14 residues. Germline loops: CDR1 SGHTA, CDR2 FQGNSA. Trimming pared 1 base from V and 7 bases from J, leaving 10 bases between.

As regards this clonotype: With a far larger clone one base away, a read error is the likely cause. The CDR3 bases are TGTGCCAGCCGACGGCATCCCTACTATGGCTACACCTTC. Translation: CASRRHPYYGYTF. This chain connects TRBV6-4 to TRBJ1-2; D call uncertain. V lost 8 bases and J lost 3, with 13 bases in between. This CDR3 is 13 amino acids long. CDR1 is MRHNA and CDR2 is SNTAGT in the germline V gene.

The chain carries TRBV28 and TRBJ2-1; 7 nucleotides align to TRBD1. This CDR3 has 16 amino acids. In germline, CDR1 is MDHEN, CDR2 SYDVKM. J lost 8 bases, V lost 8 bases, and 18 bases had no gene match. For the CDR3, the DNA is TGTGCCAGCGCCCGCTCAGGTGCAGGGGGTTTCTATGAGCAGTTCTTC. It translates to CASARSGAGGFYEQFF.

This clonotype counts as medium-sized (0.01 to 0.1%). At one end the junction does not follow the germline gene, possibly because of a read error. The chain has TRBV11-2 and TRBJ2-7; D is ambiguous. Germline-derived CDR1 and CDR2 are SGHAT and FQNNGV. The CDR3 is 15 amino acids. The CDR3 reads CASSLVGRRPYEQYF. The DNA of the CDR3 is TGTGCCAGCAGCTTAGTAGGGCGACGGCCATACGAACAGTACTTC.

This clonotype was seen repeatedly, ten times or more. The genes are TRBV10-3 and TRBJ1-2; 10 bases map to TRBD1. Germline V gene lookup returns CDR1 ENHRY and CDR2 SYGVKD. This CDR3 has 16 amino acids. With 6 bases clipped from V and 4 bases from J, the junction kept 11 bases outside the gene matches. The CDR3 loop reads CAISLGQGNPSYGYTF. The CDR3 DNA sequence: TGTGCCATCAGCCTGGGACAGGGGAACCCTTCCTATGGCTACACCTTC.

This clonotype appeared many times. The chain combines TRBV7-2 with TRBJ2-1; 7 positions match TRBD2. The germline CDR1 and CDR2 sequences are SGHTA and FQGNSA. Germline trimming cut 5 bases from V and 0 bases from J; bases unmatched to any gene: 4. CDR3 length: 15 residues. CDR3 residues: CASSPRTSSYNEQFF. CDR3 nucleotides: TGTGCCAGCAGCCCTCGGACTAGCTCCTACAATGAGCAGTTCTTC.

This clonotype appeared many times. The V and J genes are TRBV5-4 and TRBJ1-3; D unclear. Germline V gene data show CDR1 as SGHNT and CDR2 as YYREEE (reference sequence). CDR3 length: 13 amino acids. Trimming stripped 4 bases from V and 0 bases from J, with 5 bases between. The CDR3 DNA is TGTGCCAGCAGCCGGGACTCTGGAAACACCATATATTTT. Its protein is CASSRDSGNTIYF.

This clonotype appeared once. Compared with germline, one end of the junction differs, possibly owing to a read error. This chain uses TRBV6-2 or TRBV6-3 with TRBJ2-7; 7 nucleotides align to TRBD2. This CDR3 is built from 13 residues. Germline loops: CDR1 MNHEY, CDR2 SVGEGT. CDR3 bases: TGCGCCGGCAGTAAGCGGGGATCCTACGAGCAGTACTTC. It specifies CAGSKRGSYEQYF.

As regards this clonotype: This likely traces to a read error, being one base from a far larger clone. V is TRBV6-5 and J is TRBJ2-2; no definite D call. Germline loops: CDR1 MNHEY, CDR2 SVGAGI. The CDR3 has 13 amino acids. CDR3 in amino acids: CASSDSRTVELFF. The CDR3 DNA reads as TGTGCCAGCAGTGACTCGCGCACCGTGGAGCTGTTTTTT.

This clonotype is classed as medium-sized (0.01 to 0.1%). The rearrangement links TRBV5-1 to TRBJ2-2; 9 bases are shared with TRBD2. This CDR3 is 16 amino acids long. The germline gives CDR1 SGHRS, CDR2 YFSETQ. The V gene end was trimmed by 4 bases and the J gene end by 6 bases; junction bases not matched to a gene: 10. CDR3 residues: CASSPIAGDESGELFF. The CDR3 coding sequence is TGCGCCAGCAGCCCCATAGCGGGAGACGAGTCCGGGGAGCTGTTTTTT.

This clonotype is large. The rearrangement links TRBV28 to TRBJ2-5; D is unclear. With 5 bases removed from V and 1 base from J, the gap between germline ends came to 11 bases. There are 14 residues in the CDR3. Germline V gene lookup returns CDR1 MDHEN and CDR2 SYDVKM. For the CDR3, the DNA is TGTGCCAGCAGTGTAAAACCTAGCCAAGAGACCCAGTACTTC. This sequence encodes CASSVKPSQETQYF.

This clonotype was picked up one time. The junction does not match germline at one end; this may be a read error. V is TRBV6-5 and J is TRBJ2-3; 8 positions agree with TRBD2. This CDR3 has 15 amino acids. From germline, CDR1 is MNHEY and CDR2 SVGAGI. CDR3 sequence reads: CAISSSGLRTDTQYF. The DNA for the CDR3 is TGTGCCATCAGTTCTAGCGGGCTTCGCACAGATACGCAGTATTTT.

The sample holds many counts of this clonotype. This chain uses TRBV7-3 with TRBJ2-5, with TRBD1 identical over 12 bases. Germline lookup yields CDR1 SGHTA and CDR2 FQGTGA. The CDR3 spans 16 residues. Unmatched junction bases numbered 7, after V lost 4 bases and J lost 4 bases. CDR3 DNA sequence: TGTGCCAGCAGCTCCGCCGGGACAGGGGGCCCAGAGACCCAGTACTTC. Residues: CASSSAGTGGPETQYF.

This clonotype was counted many times. V usage is TRBV12-3 or TRBV12-4 and J usage is TRBJ2-5, with D possibly called TRBD1 or TRBD2 (5 bases each). The CDR3 contains 15 residues. V was pared by 3 bases and J by 7 bases, with 18 bases between. The chain's CDR3 is CASSFRDGGFGTQYF. The CDR3 nucleotides are TGTGCCAGCAGTTTCCGGGACGGTGGTTTCGGGACCCAGTACTTC.

There are many counts of this clonotype. The rearrangement uses TRBV12-3 or TRBV12-4 and TRBJ1-1; possibly TRBD1 for D (6 bases). This CDR3 contains 18 residues. V was clipped by 3 bases and J by 5 bases, with 25 bases between them. In DNA, the CDR3 is TGTGCCAGCAGTTTGTTCGGCGGACAGCAGGTTGGAGGTACTGAAGCTTTCTTT. Its translation: CASSLFGGQQVGGTEAFF.

About this clonotype itself: A much larger clone differs from this one at a single base, so this may be a read error. Without the conserved terminal phenylalanine or tryptophan, this CDR3 likely stems from a read error. The chain's CDR3 is CSVAILQGAGEAFY. The CDR3 nucleotides read TGCAGCGTGGCAATCCTACAGGGGGCTGGTGAAGCTTTCTAT. The chain employs TRBV29-1 and TRBJ1-1; TRBD1 matches at 9 bases. The germline V gene encodes CDR1 SQVTM and CDR2 ANQGSEA. J gave up 7 bases and V 6 bases, and 12 bases lay outside the gene matches. The CDR3 totals 14 residues.

This clonotype came up a few times. This clone may be a read error of a much larger clone one base away. This rearrangement joins TRBV6-2 or TRBV6-3 to TRBJ2-1; a weak D match, TRBD1 (6 bases). The CDR3 has 13 amino acids. Looked up from germline, CDR1 is MNHEY and CDR2 is SVGEGT. V was cut by 11 bases and J by 7 bases, with 18 bases left in between. The CDR3 bases are TGTGCCGGCCTTAAAACAGGGTCTAATGAGCAGTTCTTC. Translation: CAGLKTGSNEQFF.

This clonotype was observed at least ten times. The chain uses TRBV20-1 and TRBJ2-3; D remains unclear. Trimming shortened V by 3 bases and J by 0 bases, and 13 bases separated the two germline ends. There are 15 residues in the CDR3. In germline, CDR1 is DFQATT, CDR2 SNEGSKA (reference sequence). CDR3 in amino acids: CSASYGVGSTDTQYF. The CDR3 DNA follows: TGCAGTGCTAGTTATGGGGTGGGGAGCACAGATACGCAGTATTTT.

This clonotype was seen many times. The chain employs TRBV4-1 and TRBJ2-7; D is possibly TRBD1 (6 bases). Germline CDR1 reads MGHRA; CDR2 reads YSYEKL. CDR3 size: 16 residues. Trimming stripped 4 bases from V and 2 bases from J, with 18 bases between. CDR3 sequence (DNA): TGCGCCAGCAGCCGAGCCGACGCCTCAGGGGCCTACGAGCAGTACTTC. This encodes CASSRADASGAYEQYF.